The entry below gives a single T cell receptor (beta chain) sequence along with its context. Germline lookup yields CDR1 MDHEN and CDR2 SYDVKM. The CDR3 consists of 14 residues. V was shortened by 5 bases and J by 3 bases, with 11 bases between the two germline ends. This entry belongs to a study of PD-L1 blockade in urothelial cancer. Measured with immunoSEQ multiplex PCR; TCRdb has only the in-frame clones, and not every one. The sample includes 25,000 to 35,000 clones, 87% of them seen just once. The source of this sequence is a man aged 50-59 years with urothelial cancer. The sequences come from PBMCs, collected around atezolizumab (anti-PD-L1) treatment. The V gene is TRBV28, the J gene TRBJ1-3; D is perhaps TRBD1 (6 bases). The CDR3 spells CASSLSRGGNTIYF. The CDR3, as DNA: TGTGCCAGCAGTCTATCCAGGGGTGGAAACACCATATATTTT.